The clone carrying this T cell receptor (beta chain) has at least ten counts. Per the germline V gene, CDR1 is SEHNR and CDR2 is FQNEAQ (reference sequence). V dropped 4 bases and J dropped 1; count of bases not matched to a gene: 8. The CDR3 runs to 18 residues. TCRdb called the reads again in MiXCR, with one record for every CDR3 protein. Among fewer than 85,000 distinct CDR3 sequences listed, under 4.5% were seen once. This entry is derived from a study of T cell repertoires in cytomegalovirus infection. Study-wide context: An indication of both CMV infection and matching HLA type came from public TCR beta signatures.

Specimen: PBMCs. This clonotype originated in a human donor in good health (CMV status not recorded). Some clones in this sample may be carry-over from other donors' samples. The V and J genes are TRBV7-9 and TRBJ1-5, with TRBD1 identical over 12 bases. Here the CDR3 DNA reads TGTGCCAGCAGCTACGGGACAGGGGGCCCTTCCAGCAATCAGCCCCAGCATTTT. It is translated as CASSYGTGGPSSNQPQHF.